Presented here are 13 T cell receptor beta chains from one specimen sequenced in a study of blood T cell repertoires in COVID-19. Some clones are missing from TCRdb's copy, which holds only in-frame ones; the method was immunoSEQ multiplex PCR. The sample consists of about 350,000 clones, 86% of them appearing once. Specimen: peripheral blood. The receptors stem from a woman aged 55 to 70 with COVID-19, enrolled during active disease.

The chain joins TRBV5-8 to TRBJ2-1; 8 bases fit TRBD2. In germline, CDR1 is SGHTS, CDR2 YDEGEE. The CDR3 runs 15 residues. V shed 2 bases and J 6 bases; nucleotides not matched to a gene: 7. CDR3 residues: CASSFYNSGGNEQFF. The CDR3 nucleotides are TGTGCCAGCAGCTTTTACAACAGCGGGGGCAATGAGCAGTTCTTC.

The sample holds a few counts of this clone. Other DNA sequences in the same sample also yield this CDR3. This rearrangement joins TRBV27 to TRBJ1-2, with D unclear. Germline assignment: CDR1 MNHEY and CDR2 SMNVEV (reference sequence). The CDR3 spans 13 residues. V was cut by 2 bases and J by 2 bases, with 6 bases left in between. The CDR3 spells CASSLTANYGYTF. The CDR3 nucleotides read TGTGCCAGCAGTTTAACAGCAAACTATGGCTACACCTTC.

The gene calls are TRBV27 and TRBJ2-5, with TRBD1 as a possible D gene (5 bases). The V gene's germline CDR1 is MNHEY and CDR2 SMNVEV (reference sequence). The CDR3 has 14 residues. Trimming pared 8 bases from V and 1 base from J, leaving 14 bases between. The CDR3: CASGHRTPQETQYF. Here the CDR3 DNA reads TGTGCCAGCGGACACCGAACTCCCCAAGAGACCCAGTACTTC.

This chain uses TRBV6-1 with TRBJ1-2, with D unresolved. Trimming left V 0 bases short and J 6 bases short, with 14 bases between. Germline V gene lookup returns CDR1 MNHNS and CDR2 SASEGT. This CDR3 contains 15 residues. The CDR3 protein is CASSEAISLMHGYTF. In DNA form, the CDR3 reads TGTGCCAGCAGTGAAGCCATCTCACTGATGCATGGCTACACCTTC.

The V call is TRBV7-9, the J call TRBJ2-5; 8 bases are shared with TRBD1. After removal of 5 bases from V and 5 bases from J, the junction contained 4 bases not matched to a gene. Germline V gives CDR1 SEHNR, CDR2 FQNEAQ (reference sequence). This CDR3 spans 13 amino acids. The CDR3 reads CASSSGQGETQYF. The CDR3, as DNA: TGTGCCAGCAGCAGCGGACAGGGTGAGACCCAGTACTTC.

V is TRBV19 and J is TRBJ1-3; D perhaps matches TRBD1 (5 bases). The CDR3 length is 15 residues. The V end lost 0 bases, the J end lost 1 base, and 7 bases lay between the germline ends. The germline V gene has CDR1 LNHDA and CDR2 SQIVND (reference sequence). CDR3 amino acids: CASSIDQGSGNTIYF. In DNA form, the CDR3 reads TGTGCCAGTAGTATAGATCAGGGTTCTGGAAACACCATATATTTT. The whole variable domain, remainder taken from reference TRBV19 and TRBJ1-3, is DGGITQSPKYLFRKEGQNVTLSCEQNLNHDAMYWYRQDPGQGLRLIYYSQIVNDFQKGDIAEGYSVSREKKESFPLTVTSAQKNPTAFYLCASSIDQGSGNTIYFGEGSWLTVV.

This chain connects TRBV20-1 to TRBJ1-2; maybe TRBD1 (6 bases). CDR1 is DFQATT, CDR2 SNEGSKA, per germline (reference sequence). V was clipped by 8 bases and J by 7 bases, with 14 bases between them. The length of the CDR3 is 11 residues. This CDR3 reads CSLGGAAGYTF. Written as DNA, the CDR3 is TGCAGTCTCGGGGGGGCCGCTGGCTACACCTTC.

CDR3 coding DNA: TGCGCCAGCAGCAGTATGAACACTGAAGCTTTCTTT. Translation: CASSSMNTEAFF. This chain joins TRBV10-2 and TRBJ1-1; no reliable D call. This CDR3 has 12 residues. Germline V gene data show CDR1 as WSHSY and CDR2 as SAAADI. V shed 6 bases and J shed 0 bases, with 5 bases lying between them.

In the case of this clone: At one boundary the junction diverges from the germline segment, which might be a read error. The chain couples TRBV18 to TRBJ1-3; tentative D call: TRBD1 (5 bases). This CDR3 comprises 17 residues. CDR1 is KGHSH and CDR2 is LQKENI in the germline V gene. CDR3 in amino acids: CASSSPFRQGTGNTIYF. In DNA form, the CDR3 reads TGTGCCAGCTCATCACCCTTCCGCCAGGGTACGGGAAACACCATATATTTT. Using reference TRBV18 and TRBJ1-3 for the parts outside the CDR3, the full variable domain is NAGVMQNPRHLVRRRGQEARLRCSPMKGHSHVYWYRQLPEEGLKFMVYLQKENIIDESGMPKERFSAEFPKEGPSILRIQQVVRGDSAAYFCASSSPFRQGTGNTIYFGEGSWLTVV.

This rearrangement joins TRBV6-5 to TRBJ2-7; 9 nucleotides align to TRBD1. Germline V gene data show CDR1 as MNHEY and CDR2 as SVGAGI. V dropped 6 bases and J dropped 5; count of bases not matched to a gene: 8. The CDR3 length is 14 residues. The CDR3 coding sequence is TGTGCCAGCAGATCTGACAGGGGGATAAACGAGCAGTACTTC. This codes for CASRSDRGINEQYF.

V and J are TRBV12-5 and TRBJ1-2, with 7 bases matching TRBD1. Germline V gives CDR1 LGHNT, CDR2 FRNRAP. V shed 0 bases and J 2 bases; nucleotides not matched to a gene: 9. CDR3 length equals 17 residues. CDR3 in amino acids: CASGLVLGTAKNYGYTF. Written as DNA, the CDR3 is TGTGCTAGTGGTTTGGTACTAGGGACAGCAAAAAACTATGGCTACACCTTC.

The chain joins TRBV20-1 to TRBJ2-2; tentative D call: TRBD2 (6 bases). The CDR3 is made up of 11 amino acids. The V end was cut by 7 bases, the J end by 4 bases, with 7 bases between. Per germline, CDR1 DFQATT and CDR2 SNEGSKA (reference sequence). In nucleotides, the CDR3 is TGCAGTGTGCGGGGCACCGGGGAGCTGTTTTTT. As protein: CSVRGTGELFF.

For the CDR3, the DNA is TGTGCCTGGAGTCGGACAGCAGTCAATCAGCCCCAGCATTTT. Translation: CAWSRTAVNQPQHF. V is TRBV30 and J is TRBJ1-5; tentative D call: TRBD1 (6 bases). This CDR3 has 14 residues. Germline-derived CDR1 and CDR2 are GTSNPN and SVGIG (reference sequence). Trimming left V 2 bases short and J 3 bases short, with 11 bases between. The variable domain in full, completed from reference TRBV30 and TRBJ1-5, reads SQTIHQWPATLVQPVGSPLSLECTVEGTSNPNLYWYRQAAGRGLQLLFYSVGIGQISSEVPQNLSASRPQDRQFILSSKKLLLSDSGFYLCAWSRTAVNQPQHFGDGTRLSIL.